The 26 T cell receptor beta chains below all came from one sample that was sequenced in a study of blood T cells in healthy people across ages. Then a second PCR, running roughly 6 to 11 cycles, was carried out with a sample-barcoded 5' primer and a J-beta primer mix. TCRdb reprocessed the 5' RACE reads via MiXCR and lists one record per CDR3 protein. The repertoire holds 1.5 million to 2 million distinct CDR3 sequences, with roughly 50% as singletons. The material sequenced was blood. These receptors were taken from a woman in her forties in good health.

This clonotype was counted only a few times. The chain has TRBV27 and TRBJ2-1; 12 bases align to TRBD2. The CDR3 has 17 amino acids. CDR1 is MNHEY and CDR2 is SMNVEV in the germline V gene (reference sequence). Trimming took 5 bases from V and 4 from J; bases not matched to a gene: 9. The CDR3 loop is CASSSSLAGGSYNEQFF. In nucleotides, the CDR3 is TGTGCCAGCAGTAGCTCACTAGCGGGGGGATCATACAATGAGCAGTTCTTC.

Here the CDR3 reads CASSLDTRLAGGNPEQYF. The DNA for the CDR3 is TGTGCCAGCAGCTTAGATACGAGACTAGCGGGGGGTAACCCCGAGCAGTACTTC. This chain uses TRBV11-2 with TRBJ2-7; 13 bases match TRBD2. Looked up from germline, CDR1 is SGHAT and CDR2 is FQNNGV. The CDR3 sequence is 18 residues long. With 0 bases clipped from V and 6 bases from J, the junction kept 11 bases outside the gene matches.

The genes are TRBV7-2 and TRBJ1-1; 7 bases are a match to TRBD1. V lost 5 bases to trimming and J lost 1 base; unmatched junction nucleotides: 7. The CDR3 extends over 15 amino acids. Germline V gene sequence: CDR1 SGHTA, CDR2 FQGNSA. CDR3 residues: CASSPGQVQNTEAFF. The CDR3 DNA is TGTGCCAGCAGCCCAGGACAGGTCCAGAACACTGAAGCTTTCTTT.

This chain joins TRBV19 and TRBJ1-6; no firm D call. The V end was cut by 3 bases, the J end by 5 bases, with 11 bases between. This CDR3 has 15 residues. Germline V gives CDR1 LNHDA, CDR2 SQIVND (reference sequence). As DNA, the CDR3 is TGTGCCAGTAGTATGGTAATCGGAGATAATTCACCCCTCCACTTT. It is translated as CASSMVIGDNSPLHF.

The rearrangement joins TRBV6-5 to TRBJ2-5; either TRBD1 or TRBD2 may fit D (5 bases each). The V gene's germline CDR1 is MNHEY and CDR2 SVGAGI. V lost 5 bases and J 7 bases, leaving 17 bases between the germline ends. The CDR3 is 14 amino acids. The CDR3 DNA follows: TGTGCCAGCAGTCCCGGGACCAAACAGCGGACCCAGTACTTC. Protein product: CASSPGTKQRTQYF.

The sample holds one count of this clonotype. V is TRBV10-3 and J is TRBJ2-4; TRBD2 agrees at 14 bases. The J call may not be correct, given that the DNA end is closer to TRBJ2-7. The CDR3 length is 13 residues. The germline gives CDR1 ENHRY, CDR2 SYGVKD. The CDR3 sequence is CATGLAGAYEQYF. The CDR3 DNA sequence: TGTGCCACGGGACTAGCGGGGGCCTACGAGCAGTACTTC.

The CDR3 spells CASSLGVRRAGPEQFF. The CDR3, as DNA: TGTGCCAGCAGCTTAGGCGTCCGCCGAGCGGGGCCAGAGCAGTTCTTC. V is TRBV7-2 and J is TRBJ2-1; TRBD2 matches 7 bases. Unmatched junction bases numbered 13, after V lost 1 base and J lost 10 bases. The CDR3 totals 16 residues. In germline, CDR1 is SGHTA, CDR2 FQGNSA. The whole variable domain, remainder taken from reference TRBV7-2 and TRBJ2-1, is GAGVSQSPSNKVTEKGKDVELRCDPISGHTALYWYRQSLGQGLEFLIYFQGNSAPDKSGLPSDRFSAERTGGSVSTLTIQRTQQEDSAVYLCASSLGVRRAGPEQFFGPGTRLTVL.

The chain employs TRBV6-2 or TRBV6-3 and TRBJ2-5, with 10 bases fitting TRBD2. This CDR3 is built from 17 residues. Germline trimming cut 3 bases from V and 0 bases from J; bases unmatched to any gene: 7. Germline-derived CDR1 and CDR2 are MNHEY and SVGEGT. The CDR3 region is CASSYVAGGLDQETQYF. The CDR3 nucleotides are TGTGCCAGCAGTTATGTAGCGGGGGGCCTCGACCAAGAGACCCAGTACTTC.

There are a few counts of this clonotype. This chain joins TRBV4-1 and TRBJ1-5; D not resolved. Germline V gives CDR1 MGHRA, CDR2 YSYEKL. Trimming removed 3 bases from V and 4 bases from J, with 10 bases in between. This CDR3 spans 14 amino acids. The CDR3 DNA reads TGCGCCAGCAGCCACAAGAGGACTAATCAGCCCCAGCATTTT. Translated: CASSHKRTNQPQHF.

This clonotype was counted only a few times. This rearrangement joins TRBV7-8 to TRBJ2-1; maybe TRBD2 (6 bases). This CDR3 comprises 16 residues. Trimming left V 1 base short and J 4 bases short, with 14 bases between. Germline V gene sequence: CDR1 SGHVS, CDR2 FQNEAQ. DNA for the CDR3: TGTGCCAGCAGCTTAGTCTCGGGGGAAGTTTACAATGAGCAGTTCTTC. Translation gives CASSLVSGEVYNEQFF.

V gene TRBV15 combines with J gene TRBJ2-4; 7 nucleotides align to TRBD1. TRBJ2-7 matches the DNA end more closely, so the J call is doubtful. Per the germline V gene, CDR1 is LNHNV and CDR2 is YYDKDF (reference sequence). CDR3 length equals 15 residues. This chain's CDR3 is CATSRDSIQGHEQYF. Here the CDR3 DNA reads TGTGCCACCAGCAGAGATTCGATACAGGGGCACGAGCAGTACTTC.

This clonotype was seen only a few times. The V call is TRBV12-3 or TRBV12-4, the J call TRBJ2-7; TRBD1 aligns across 10 bases. Trimming at V came to 5 bases and at J to 5 bases, leaving 9 bases not matched to a gene. The CDR3 loop spans 15 amino acids. CDR3 sequence reads: CASSASGTGVHEQYF. DNA of the CDR3: TGTGCCAGCAGTGCCTCGGGGACAGGGGTCCACGAGCAGTACTTC.

This chain uses TRBV9 with TRBJ2-1; 7 bases fit TRBD2. The J call may be mistaken, given a closer DNA end match to TRBJ2-7. The germline V gene has CDR1 SGDLS and CDR2 YYNGEE. This CDR3 is 15 amino acids long. The CDR3 spells CASSVEGTTYNEQYF. The CDR3 DNA sequence: TGTGCCAGCAGCGTAGAGGGGACTACCTACAATGAGCAGTACTTC.

This clonotype was counted between two and nine times. This rearrangement joins TRBV4-1 to TRBJ1-2; D possibly corresponds to TRBD1 (6 bases). The V gene lost 1 base and the J gene lost 4 bases, with 13 bases spanning the gap. The length of the CDR3 is 15 residues. Germline V CDR1 and CDR2: MGHRA, YSYEKL. CDR3 loop: CASSQGQGIGYGYTF. CDR3 nucleotides: TGCGCCAGCAGCCAAGGTCAGGGGATAGGCTATGGCTACACCTTC.

This clonotype was seen only a few times. The J gene is TRBJ2-3, the V gene TRBV20-1; 7 bases are a match to TRBD1. The CDR3 runs to 16 residues. Germline values: CDR1 DFQATT, CDR2 SNEGSKA (reference sequence). The J segment lost 2 bases and the V segment lost 0 bases, leaving 8 bases of the junction unmatched. Here the CDR3 DNA reads TGCAGTGCTAGAGATCCGCAGGGGGTAAACACAGATACGCAGTATTTT. Its protein product is CSARDPQGVNTDTQYF.

The chain links TRBV27 to TRBJ2-5, with D tentatively TRBD2 (5 bases). The CDR3 covers 13 residues. Germline loops: CDR1 MNHEY, CDR2 SMNVEV (reference sequence). Trimming cost V 5 bases and J 4 bases, with 11 bases left between them. The CDR3 DNA reads TGTGCCAGCAGTCCCTCCGAGGGAGAGACCCAGTACTTC. It specifies CASSPSEGETQYF.

The CDR3 DNA is TGCGCCAGCAGCCAAGTCCATTTCTTCGCCGAGCTAACAGGGTTCAGGGCTAATGGCTACACCTTC. Protein: CASSQVHFFAELTGFRANGYTF. The chain joins TRBV4-3 to TRBJ1-2; weak D call: TRBD1 (6 bases). Germline CDR1 LGHNA, CDR2 YSLEER. The CDR3 loop spans 22 amino acids. V lost 1 base to trimming and J lost 6 bases, with 36 bases between them.

The chain combines TRBV3-1 with TRBJ1-5; D is uncertain. The CDR3 sequence is 15 residues long. Germline lookup yields CDR1 LGHDT and CDR2 YNNKEL (reference sequence). Between the trimmed V and J ends, which lost 1 base and 7 bases, there was a span of 14 bases. This chain's CDR3 is CASSQARLAGQPQHF. CDR3 nucleotides: TGTGCCAGCAGCCAAGCGCGTCTCGCGGGACAGCCCCAGCATTTT.

In this sample, this clonotype turned up a few times. This chain uses TRBV27 with TRBJ2-5; 10 bases are a match to TRBD2. Germline loops: CDR1 MNHEY, CDR2 SMNVEV (reference sequence). The length of the CDR3 is 16 residues. Trimming at V came to 1 base and at J to 4 bases, leaving 6 bases not matched to a gene. The DNA of the CDR3 is TGTGCCAGCAGTTTATTGGCTAGCGGGGGTGGAGAGACCCAGTACTTC. Translation: CASSLLASGGGETQYF.

This clonotype was seen just once. The chain combines TRBV4-2 with TRBJ1-5; weak D call: TRBD1 (6 bases). V was clipped by 0 bases and J by 7 bases, with 13 bases between them. This CDR3 region has 15 residues. Germline values: CDR1 LGHNA, CDR2 YNFKEQ. CDR3 residues: CASSQEAGDSQPQHF. The CDR3, as DNA: TGTGCCAGCAGCCAAGAAGCAGGGGATAGCCAGCCCCAGCATTTT.

The chain couples TRBV7-2 to TRBJ2-3; D is tentatively TRBD1 or TRBD2 (6 bases each). The V gene's germline CDR1 is SGHTA and CDR2 FQGNSA. The V gene lost 4 bases and the J gene lost 5 bases, with 10 bases spanning the gap. The CDR3 has 13 amino acids. The CDR3 sequence is CASSYGGIDTQYF. In DNA form, the CDR3 reads TGTGCCAGCAGCTACGGGGGCATAGATACGCAGTATTTT.

This clonotype was observed many times. This sequence joins TRBV3-1 and TRBJ2-5, with D possibly being TRBD1 or TRBD2 (5 bases each). CDR3 length: 13 amino acids. V lost 6 bases, J lost 5 bases, and 13 bases lay in between. The germline CDR1 and CDR2 sequences are LGHDT and YNNKEL (reference sequence). CDR3 residues: CASSQGRVETQYF. CDR3 in DNA: TGTGCCAGCAGTCAGGGACGGGTGGAGACCCAGTACTTC.

The rearrangement joins TRBV15 to TRBJ1-2, with D unresolved. Trimming took 5 bases from V and 4 from J, leaving 11 bases between them. Germline values: CDR1 LNHNV, CDR2 YYDKDF (reference sequence). This CDR3 has 13 amino acids. CDR3 DNA: TGTGCCACCAGCCCCCGGACGGCCTATGGCTACACCTTC. It is translated as CATSPRTAYGYTF.

The chain recombines TRBV2 with TRBJ2-7, with D maybe TRBD2 (5 bases). The V gene lost 8 bases and the J gene lost 0 bases, with 23 bases spanning the gap. The CDR3 totals 17 residues. Germline loops: CDR1 SNHLY, CDR2 FYNNEI. The CDR3 sequence: CASGVDGEAVSSYEQYF. DNA of the CDR3: TGTGCCAGCGGGGTAGACGGGGAAGCTGTAAGCTCCTACGAGCAGTACTTC.

The rearrangement joins TRBV12-3 or TRBV12-4 to TRBJ2-2; 8 bases are shared with TRBD1. This CDR3 has 18 residues. The J segment lost 1 base and the V segment lost 8 bases, leaving 15 bases of the junction unmatched. The CDR3, as DNA: TGTGCCAGCTCGCGGCAGGGGGCAGGAGTAGGGAACACCGGGGAGCTGTTTTTT. Amino acid sequence: CASSRQGAGVGNTGELFF.

The chain has TRBV10-3 and TRBJ2-7, with a weak D call TRBD2 (6 bases). V dropped 6 bases and J dropped 6 bases, with 12 bases sitting between them. The CDR3 contains 12 residues. CDR1 is ENHRY and CDR2 is SYGVKD in the germline V gene. In DNA form, the CDR3 reads TGTGCCATCAGGGGAGCGGGTTCCGAGCAGTACTTC. It is translated as CAIRGAGSEQYF.